This T cell receptor (beta chain) was identified during a study of vaccination and CD4 T cells after COVID-19. At the level of the study: Convalescents were six males and four females, two of them Hispanic.

On this clonotype: What it recognizes is unknown.

General study results and limits: In median terms, SARS-CoV-2-reactive clonotypes went from about 20 to 38, a nonsignificant rise.

Trimming removed 3 bases from V and 0 bases from J, with 11 bases in between. Germline CDR1 is LGHNA and CDR2 is YNFKEQ. The CDR3 length is 15 residues. Documented treatment: approximately 9-day PBMC culture with coronavirus spike peptide pools or control peptides (ViraFEST assay). T cells were expanded with peptide pools, and expanded clonotypes were identified by TCR sequencing. Sequence data for DNA of cultured CD4+ T cells were generated by the Oncomine TCR Beta short-read assay. Scientists extracted genomic DNA from CD4+ T cells grown in culture. Via MiXCR, TCRdb re-called the PCR reads, giving one row per CDR3 protein. The sample has 7,000 or so distinct CDR3 sequences, 66% seen once; the top ten hold about 24%.

The rearrangement links TRBV4-2 to TRBJ1-1; D may be TRBD1 (6 bases). The sequence was obtained from a human donor who had recovered from COVID-19. Sequencing was done on a sample of CD4+ T cells from blood, cultured in vitro. CDR3 sequence (DNA): TGTGCCAGCAGCCACCCACAGGGATTGAACACTGAAGCTTTCTTT. It yields the protein CASSHPQGLNTEAFF.